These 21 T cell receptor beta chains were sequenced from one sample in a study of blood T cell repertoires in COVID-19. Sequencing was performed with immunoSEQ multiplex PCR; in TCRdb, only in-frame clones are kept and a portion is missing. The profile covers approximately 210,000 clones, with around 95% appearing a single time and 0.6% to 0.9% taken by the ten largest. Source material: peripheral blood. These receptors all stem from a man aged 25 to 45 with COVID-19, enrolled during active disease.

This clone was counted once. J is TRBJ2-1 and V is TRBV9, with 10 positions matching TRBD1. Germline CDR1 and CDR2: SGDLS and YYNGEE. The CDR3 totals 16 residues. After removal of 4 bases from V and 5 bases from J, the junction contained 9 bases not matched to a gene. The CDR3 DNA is TGTGCCAGCAGCAAGGACAGGGGGAATATTAACAATGAGCAGTTCTTC. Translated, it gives CASSKDRGNINNEQFF.

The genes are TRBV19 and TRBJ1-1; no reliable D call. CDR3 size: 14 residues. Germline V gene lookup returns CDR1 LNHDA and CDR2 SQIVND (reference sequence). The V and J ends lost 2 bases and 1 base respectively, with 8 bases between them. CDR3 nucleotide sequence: TGTGCCAGTAGTATATGGGCCCCGAACACTGAAGCTTTCTTT. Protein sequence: CASSIWAPNTEAFF.

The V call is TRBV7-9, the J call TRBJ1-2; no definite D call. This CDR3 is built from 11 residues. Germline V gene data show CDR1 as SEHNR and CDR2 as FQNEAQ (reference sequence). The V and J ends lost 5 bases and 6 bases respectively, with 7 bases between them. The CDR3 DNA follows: TGTGCCAGCAGCAGACATGATGGCTACACCTTC. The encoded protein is CASSRHDGYTF. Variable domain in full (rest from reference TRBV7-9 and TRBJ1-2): DTGVSQNPRHKITKRGQNVTFRCDPISEHNRLYWYRQTLGQGPEFLTYFQNEAQLEKSRLLSDRFSAERPKGSFSTLEIQRTEQGDSAMYLCASSRHDGYTFGSGTRLTVV.

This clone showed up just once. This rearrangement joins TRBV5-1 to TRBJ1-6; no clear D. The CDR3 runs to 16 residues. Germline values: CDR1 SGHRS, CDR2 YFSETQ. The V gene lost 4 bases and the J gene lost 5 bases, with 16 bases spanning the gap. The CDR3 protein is CASSPASGSDNSPLHF. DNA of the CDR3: TGCGCCAGCAGCCCAGCTAGCGGGTCAGATAATTCACCCCTCCACTTT.

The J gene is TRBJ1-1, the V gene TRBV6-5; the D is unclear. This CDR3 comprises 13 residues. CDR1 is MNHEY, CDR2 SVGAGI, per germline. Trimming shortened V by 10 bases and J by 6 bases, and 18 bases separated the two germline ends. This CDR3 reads CAIIPIYTSEAFF. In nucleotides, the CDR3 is TGTGCCATCATACCAATATATACTTCTGAAGCTTTCTTT.

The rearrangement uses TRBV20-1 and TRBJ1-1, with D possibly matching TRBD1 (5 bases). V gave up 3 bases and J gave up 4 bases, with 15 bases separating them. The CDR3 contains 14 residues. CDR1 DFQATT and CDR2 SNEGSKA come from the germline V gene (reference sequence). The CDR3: CSASTTVSATEAFF. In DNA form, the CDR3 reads TGCAGTGCTAGTACGACAGTCTCGGCCACTGAAGCTTTCTTT.

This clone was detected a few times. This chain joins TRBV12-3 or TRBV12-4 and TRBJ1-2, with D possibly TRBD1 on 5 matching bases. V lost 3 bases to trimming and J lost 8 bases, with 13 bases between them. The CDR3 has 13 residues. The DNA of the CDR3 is TGTGCCAGCAGTTTGACAGAATTCCTAGGCTACACCTTC. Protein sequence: CASSLTEFLGYTF.

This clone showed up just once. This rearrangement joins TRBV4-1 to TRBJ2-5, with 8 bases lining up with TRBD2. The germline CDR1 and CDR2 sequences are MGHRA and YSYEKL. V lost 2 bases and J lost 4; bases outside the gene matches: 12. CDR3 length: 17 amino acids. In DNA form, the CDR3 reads TGCGCCAGCAGCCAATTGGGCATTCACCGGGGGGGAGAGACCCAGTACTTC. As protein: CASSQLGIHRGGETQYF.

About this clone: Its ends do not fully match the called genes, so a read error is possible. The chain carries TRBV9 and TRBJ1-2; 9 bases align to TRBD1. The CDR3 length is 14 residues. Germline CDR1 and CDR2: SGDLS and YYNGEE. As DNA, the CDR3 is TGTGCCAGCACCGTAACAGGGGGCAACTATGGCTACACCTTC. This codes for CASTVTGGNYGYTF.

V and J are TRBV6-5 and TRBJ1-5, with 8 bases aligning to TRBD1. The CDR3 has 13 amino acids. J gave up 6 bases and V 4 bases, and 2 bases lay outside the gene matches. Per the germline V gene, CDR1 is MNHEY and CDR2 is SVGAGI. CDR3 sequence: CASSSQGAQPQHF. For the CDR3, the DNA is TGTGCCAGCAGTTCGCAGGGGGCTCAGCCCCAGCATTTT.

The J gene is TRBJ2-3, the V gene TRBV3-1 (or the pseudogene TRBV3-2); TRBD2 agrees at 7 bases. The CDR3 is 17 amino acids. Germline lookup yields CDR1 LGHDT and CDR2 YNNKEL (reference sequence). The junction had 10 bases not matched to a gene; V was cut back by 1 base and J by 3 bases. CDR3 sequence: CASSQGSTSVGTDTQYF. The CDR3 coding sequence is TGTGCCAGCAGCCAAGGAAGTACTAGCGTCGGGACAGATACGCAGTATTTT.

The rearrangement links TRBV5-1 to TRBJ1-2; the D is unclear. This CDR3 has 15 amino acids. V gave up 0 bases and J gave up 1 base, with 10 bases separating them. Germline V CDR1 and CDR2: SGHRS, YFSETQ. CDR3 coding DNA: TGCGCCAGCAGCTTGGCCCAAGCACTTAACTATGGCTACACCTTC. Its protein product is CASSLAQALNYGYTF.

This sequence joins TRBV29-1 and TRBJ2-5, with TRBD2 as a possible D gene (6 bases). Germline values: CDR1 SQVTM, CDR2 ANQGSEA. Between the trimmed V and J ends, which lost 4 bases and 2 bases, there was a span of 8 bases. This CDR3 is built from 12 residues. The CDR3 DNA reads TGCAGCGTTGTGCTAGCGCAAGAGACCCAGTACTTC. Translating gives CSVVLAQETQYF.

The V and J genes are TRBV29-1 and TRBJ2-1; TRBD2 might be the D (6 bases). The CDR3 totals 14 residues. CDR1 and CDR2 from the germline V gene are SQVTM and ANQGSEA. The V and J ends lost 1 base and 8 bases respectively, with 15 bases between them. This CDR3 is CSVEGRVSGDEQFF. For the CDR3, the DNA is TGCAGCGTTGAAGGGAGGGTTTCGGGCGATGAGCAGTTCTTC.

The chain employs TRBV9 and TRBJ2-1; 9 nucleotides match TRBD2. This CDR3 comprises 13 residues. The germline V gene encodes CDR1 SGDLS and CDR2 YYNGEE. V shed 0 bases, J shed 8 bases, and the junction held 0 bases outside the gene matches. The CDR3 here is CASSVGLADEQFF. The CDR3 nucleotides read TGTGCCAGCAGCGTAGGACTAGCGGATGAGCAGTTCTTC.

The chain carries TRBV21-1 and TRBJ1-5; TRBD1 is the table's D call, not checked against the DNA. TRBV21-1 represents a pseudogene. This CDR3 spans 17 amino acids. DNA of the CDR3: TGTGCCAGCAGCAACCAGAGCCGGGACAGTTTCAATCAGCCCCAGCATTTT. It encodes CASSNQSRDSFNQPQHF.

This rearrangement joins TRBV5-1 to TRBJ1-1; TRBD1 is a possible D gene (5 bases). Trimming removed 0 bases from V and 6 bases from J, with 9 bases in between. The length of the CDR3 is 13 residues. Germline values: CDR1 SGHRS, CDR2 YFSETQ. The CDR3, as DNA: TGCGCCAGCAGCTTGGTGGCGGGGGCTGAAGCTTTCTTT. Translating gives CASSLVAGAEAFF. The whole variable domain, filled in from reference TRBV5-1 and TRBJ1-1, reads KAGVTQTPRYLIKTRGQQVTLSCSPISGHRSVSWYQQTPGQGLQFLFEYFSETQRNKGNFPGRFSGRQFSNSRSEMNVSTLELGDSALYLCASSLVAGAEAFFGQGTRLTVV.

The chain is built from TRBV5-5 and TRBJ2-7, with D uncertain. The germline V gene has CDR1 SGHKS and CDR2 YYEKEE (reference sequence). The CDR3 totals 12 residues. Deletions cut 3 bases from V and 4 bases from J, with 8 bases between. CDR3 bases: TGTGCCAGCAGCTATACAAGTTACGAGCAGTACTTC. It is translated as CASSYTSYEQYF. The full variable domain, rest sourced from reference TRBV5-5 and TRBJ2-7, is DAGVTQSPTHLIKTRGQQVTLRCSPISGHKSVSWYQQVLGQGPQFIFQYYEKEERGRGNFPDRFSARQFPNYSSELNVNALLLGDSALYLCASSYTSYEQYFGPGTRLTVT.

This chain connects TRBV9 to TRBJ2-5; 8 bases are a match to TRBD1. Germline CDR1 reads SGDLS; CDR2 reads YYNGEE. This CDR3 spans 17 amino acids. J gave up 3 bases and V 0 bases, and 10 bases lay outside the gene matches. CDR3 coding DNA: TGTGCCAGCAGCGTAGGGCAGGGGGCGATTATGAAAGAGACCCAGTACTTC. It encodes CASSVGQGAIMKETQYF.

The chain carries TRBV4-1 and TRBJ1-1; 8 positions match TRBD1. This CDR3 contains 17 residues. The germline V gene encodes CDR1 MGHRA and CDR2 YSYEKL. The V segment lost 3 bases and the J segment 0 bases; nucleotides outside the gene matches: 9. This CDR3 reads CASSHRQGRLMNTEAFF. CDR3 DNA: TGCGCCAGCAGCCATCGACAGGGGCGTTTAATGAACACTGAAGCTTTCTTT.

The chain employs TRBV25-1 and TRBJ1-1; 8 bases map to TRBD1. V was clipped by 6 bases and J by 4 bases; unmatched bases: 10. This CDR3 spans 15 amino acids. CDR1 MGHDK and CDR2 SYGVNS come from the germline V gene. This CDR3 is CASSKQGARGTEAFF. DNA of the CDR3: TGTGCCAGCAGCAAGCAGGGGGCGCGGGGCACTGAAGCTTTCTTT.